Sequencing of this T cell receptor beta chain was carried out in a study of T-cell reconstitution after alpha-beta-depleted transplantation in children. The library targeted TCRbeta and was prepared with unique molecular identifiers. TCRdb ran MiXCR on the PCR reads and lists one entry per CDR3 protein. The repertoire includes hundreds of thousands of distinct CDR3 sequences, approximately 17% of them detected once, and 35% to 50% sits in the top ten. Overall study findings and caveats: One year post-transplant, T-cell counts and diversity were largely derived from T cells produced anew. It was reported that alpha-beta T cells came from several hundred expanded graft clones (about two months after transplant).

Turning to this clonotype: The antigen remains unidentified.

The CDR3 covers 17 residues. The germline CDR1 and CDR2 sequences are SGDLS and YYNGEE. The J segment lost 2 bases and the V segment lost 0 bases, leaving 5 bases of the junction unmatched. This specimen was PBMCs, mostly from graft donor cells, taken 360 days after TCRalphabeta/CD19-depleted stem cell transplant. V usage is TRBV9 and J usage is TRBJ2-1; 10 bases map to TRBD2. The sequence was obtained from a male patient aged 2 to 9 who had a stem cell transplant for acute lymphoblastic leukemia, so the T cells may come from the graft donor. The CDR3 loop reads CASSVDPSGGAYNEQFF. DNA of the CDR3: TGTGCCAGCAGCGTAGATCCTAGCGGGGGCGCCTACAATGAGCAGTTCTTC.